This passage covers 24 T cell receptor beta chains from one sample sequenced in a study of blood T cells in healthy people across ages. With a J-beta primer mix and a sample-barcoded 5' primer, a second PCR ran about 7 to 12 cycles. TCRdb ran MiXCR on the 5' RACE reads and lists one entry per CDR3 protein. The sample consists of approximately 600,000 distinct CDR3 sequences, approximately 50% of them appearing once. Sequenced input: blood. Receptor source: a man in his 60s in good health.

The chain carries TRBV4-2 and TRBJ2-5, with TRBD2 matching over 11 bases. This CDR3 is built from 18 residues. Germline V CDR1 and CDR2: LGHNA, YNFKEQ. V gave up 4 bases and J gave up 0 bases; unmatched junction bases: 10. As DNA, the CDR3 is TGTGCCAGCAGCCGCAGGGCTAGCGGGGGGACGCACCAAGAGACCCAGTACTTC. Its translation: CASSRRASGGTHQETQYF.

The chain employs TRBV9 and TRBJ2-1; D is undetermined. Trimming left V 6 bases short and J 7 bases short, with 17 bases between. This CDR3 is 14 amino acids long. Germline CDR1 is SGDLS and CDR2 is YYNGEE. CDR3 amino acids: CASTPRRTPNEQFF. CDR3 DNA: TGTGCCAGCACCCCCCGGAGAACCCCAAATGAGCAGTTCTTC.

A remark on this clonotype: This may come from a read error, since a much larger clone is one base off. The chain employs TRBV29-1 and TRBJ2-3; TRBD1 is a possible D gene (5 bases). CDR1 is SQVTM and CDR2 is ANQGSEA in the germline V gene. The CDR3 runs 14 residues. CDR3 residues: CSVGFGATTHTQYF. The CDR3 DNA is TGCAGCGTTGGATTTGGGGCTACCACACATACGCAGTATTTT.

This chain links TRBV6-2 or TRBV6-3 with TRBJ2-1; a weak D match, TRBD2 (6 bases). Trimming removed 7 bases from V and 4 bases from J, with 11 bases in between. Germline V gene lookup returns CDR1 MNHEY and CDR2 SVGEGT. The CDR3 is made up of 13 amino acids. CDR3 nucleotide sequence: TGTGCCAGCACCCTCCGGGGGTACAATGAGCAGTTCTTC. As protein: CASTLRGYNEQFF.

V usage is TRBV5-1 and J usage is TRBJ1-6; possible D gene TRBD1, 6 bases. CDR1 SGHRS and CDR2 YFSETQ come from the germline V gene. The CDR3 is 15 amino acids. Between the trimmed V and J ends, which lost 0 bases and 10 bases, there was a span of 14 bases. In nucleotides, the CDR3 is TGCGCCAGCAGCTTGGTCGGCAGGGGCGAGTCACCCCTCCACTTT. It encodes CASSLVGRGESPLHF.

The chain uses TRBV20-1 and TRBJ2-7, with 7 bases lining up with TRBD2. CDR3 length: 15 residues. J lost 0 bases, V lost 0 bases, and 5 bases had no gene match. The germline CDR1 and CDR2 sequences are DFQATT and SNEGSKA (reference sequence). CDR3 loop: CSARDWGGSSYEQYF. Written as DNA, the CDR3 is TGCAGTGCTAGAGATTGGGGCGGGAGCTCCTACGAGCAGTACTTC.

This clonotype was counted once. The V gene is TRBV6-5, the J gene TRBJ2-2, with D maybe TRBD2 (5 bases). The V end was cut by 8 bases, the J end by 6 bases, with 10 bases between. From germline, CDR1 is MNHEY and CDR2 SVGAGI. This CDR3 has 12 amino acids. The CDR3 sequence: CASLNGAGELFF. The CDR3 bases are TGTGCCAGCCTGAACGGGGCCGGGGAGCTGTTTTTT.

This clonotype has a single count. The chain employs TRBV20-1 and TRBJ1-6; TRBD1 might be the D (5 bases). This CDR3 spans 14 amino acids. The ends were cut back, 5 bases at V and 6 bases at J, with 14 bases in the middle. Germline CDR1 reads DFQATT; CDR2 reads SNEGSKA (reference sequence). The DNA for the CDR3 is TGCAGTGCTGCCCCGGGACCGCTTAATTCACCCCTCCACTTT. Protein: CSAAPGPLNSPLHF.

This clonotype came up a few times. The V and J genes are TRBV5-4 and TRBJ2-5; 8 bases line up with TRBD2. The V segment lost 0 bases and the J segment 3 bases; nucleotides outside the gene matches: 1. The CDR3 runs 14 residues. The germline V gene has CDR1 SGHNT and CDR2 YYREEE (reference sequence). CDR3 sequence (DNA): TGTGCCAGCAGCTTGGTACTAGCGGAAGAGACCCAGTACTTC. Residues: CASSLVLAEETQYF.

This clonotype turned up a few times. The chain links TRBV7-9 to TRBJ2-7, with D perhaps matching TRBD1 (7 bases). CDR1 SEHNR and CDR2 FQNEAQ come from the germline V gene (reference sequence). The CDR3 has 13 amino acids. Trimming removed 5 bases from V and 2 bases from J, with 10 bases in between. The DNA of the CDR3 is TGTGCCAGCAGCCGGGGGACAGCCTACGAGCAGTACTTC. Amino acids: CASSRGTAYEQYF.

The CDR3 DNA follows: TGTGCCAGCAGTGCGGGTAGCTCCTACGAGCAGTACTTC. The encoded protein is CASSAGSSYEQYF. The chain carries TRBV6-1 and TRBJ2-7; D is uncertain. This CDR3 contains 13 residues. V was clipped by 4 bases and J by 0 bases, with 7 bases between them. Germline V lookup: CDR1 MNHNS, CDR2 SASEGT.

The chain has TRBV9 and TRBJ2-1; TRBD1 matches 8 bases. The germline gives CDR1 SGDLS, CDR2 YYNGEE. J lost 3 bases, V lost 0 bases, and 5 bases had no gene match. The CDR3 has 16 residues. The CDR3 DNA sequence: TGTGCCAGCAGCGTAGAAGACAGGGGTCTCTACAATGAGCAGTTCTTC. Residues: CASSVEDRGLYNEQFF.

The chain couples TRBV5-1 to TRBJ1-5; possibly TRBD1 for D (5 bases). The CDR3 is 15 residues long. Germline CDR1 SGHRS, CDR2 YFSETQ. V was shortened by 1 base and J by 7 bases, with 15 bases between the two germline ends. This CDR3 reads CASSLSGGLEQPQHF. CDR3 nucleotides: TGCGCCAGCAGCTTGTCCGGGGGTTTGGAACAGCCCCAGCATTTT. Full variable domain (missing parts from reference TRBV5-1 and TRBJ1-5): KAGVTQTPRYLIKTRGQQVTLSCSPISGHRSVSWYQQTPGQGLQFLFEYFSETQRNKGNFPGRFSGRQFSNSRSEMNVSTLELGDSALYLCASSLSGGLEQPQHFGDGTRLSIL.

V and J are TRBV18 and TRBJ2-7; possibly TRBD1 or TRBD2 for D (5 bases each). Trimming stripped 3 bases from V and 0 bases from J, with 12 bases between. CDR3 length equals 15 residues. Looked up from germline, CDR1 is KGHSH and CDR2 is LQKENI. The CDR3 loop reads CASSPGTVSSYEQYF. CDR3 DNA sequence: TGTGCCAGCTCACCTGGGACGGTGAGCTCCTACGAGCAGTACTTC.

There are a few counts of this clonotype. The rearrangement joins TRBV29-1 to TRBJ2-5; D call uncertain. Trimming left V 4 bases short and J 7 bases short, with 4 bases between. The CDR3 spans 9 residues. Germline V gene data show CDR1 as SQVTM and CDR2 as ANQGSEA. The CDR3 nucleotides read TGCAGCGTTGTGAGGACCCAGTACTTC. Translation gives CSVVRTQYF. Combining the CDR3 with reference TRBV29-1 and TRBJ2-5 gives the whole variable domain SAVISQKPSRDICQRGTSLTIQCQVDSQVTMMFWYRQQPGQSLTLIATANQGSEATYESGFVIDKFPISRPNLTFSTLTVSNMSPEDSSIYLCSVVRTQYFGPGTRLLVL.

The V call is TRBV5-1, the J call TRBJ2-7, with D maybe TRBD1 (7 bases). The CDR3 contains 16 residues. Germline values: CDR1 SGHRS, CDR2 YFSETQ. Trimming removed 1 base at V and 3 bases at J, with 17 bases between. The CDR3 sequence is CASSLYQQGGSYEQYF. The CDR3 DNA reads as TGCGCCAGCAGCTTGTACCAGCAGGGGGGAAGCTACGAGCAGTACTTC.

This clonotype was seen once. It may be a read error: a sequence one base away is much more abundant. The chain employs TRBV10-3 and TRBJ2-7; TRBD1 aligns across 11 bases. Per germline, CDR1 ENHRY and CDR2 SYGVKD. Trimming cost V 6 bases and J 3 bases; bases outside gene matches: 4. The CDR3 has 14 amino acids. The CDR3: CAIRAGTGGYEQYF. The CDR3 DNA reads TGTGCCATCAGGGCCGGGACAGGGGGCTACGAGCAGTACTTC.

CDR3 loop: CASSVYGVTEAFF. The CDR3 DNA reads TGTGCCAGCAGTGTTTACGGGGTCACTGAAGCTTTCTTT. The chain carries TRBV6-1 and TRBJ1-1, with D uncertain. This CDR3 has 13 amino acids. Germline V gives CDR1 MNHNS, CDR2 SASEGT. The V and J ends lost 4 bases and 4 bases respectively, with 10 bases between them.

Note on this clonotype: The germline gene is not matched at one end of the junction; a read error may be the cause. V usage is TRBV10-3 and J usage is TRBJ2-1; TRBD2 matches 11 bases. This CDR3 region has 15 residues. Germline loops: CDR1 ENHRY, CDR2 SYGVKD. The DNA of the CDR3 is TGTGCCGTCAGTCCGACTAGCGGGGTCCGCGGTGAGCAGTTCTTC. It codes for CAVSPTSGVRGEQFF.

The V gene is TRBV25-1, the J gene TRBJ1-6, with D uncertain. V lost 1 base and J 0 bases, leaving 10 bases between the germline ends. The CDR3 contains 17 residues. Germline CDR1 reads MGHDK; CDR2 reads SYGVNS. The CDR3 loop reads CASSEWKGSSYNSPLHF. In DNA form, the CDR3 reads TGTGCCAGCAGTGAATGGAAAGGTAGCTCCTATAATTCACCCCTCCACTTT. The full variable domain, with the rest looked up from reference TRBV25-1 and TRBJ1-6, is EADIYQTPRYLVIGTGKKITLECSQTMGHDKMYWYQQDPGMELHLIHYSYGVNSTEKGDLSSESTVSRIRTEHFPLTLESARPSHTSQYLCASSEWKGSSYNSPLHFGNGTRLTVT.

Here the CDR3 reads CASSYSGGEAYEQYF. CDR3 DNA sequence: TGTGCCAGCAGTTACTCAGGAGGGGAGGCCTACGAGCAGTACTTC. The J gene is TRBJ2-7, the V gene TRBV6-6; TRBD2 might be the D (6 bases). V dropped 0 bases and J dropped 2 bases, with 11 bases sitting between them. This CDR3 comprises 15 residues. Germline V CDR1 and CDR2: MNHNY, SVGAGI (reference sequence).

This clonotype was seen more than once but under ten times. Here the CDR3 reads CSFRDRENYGYTF. The DNA of the CDR3 is TGCAGCTTCCGGGACAGGGAAAACTATGGCTACACCTTC. The chain links TRBV29-1 to TRBJ1-2; TRBD1 matches 9 bases. This CDR3 has 13 amino acids. CDR1 is SQVTM and CDR2 is ANQGSEA in the germline V gene. The ends lost 8 bases at V and 2 bases at J; junction bases unmatched: 6.

This clonotype was detected ten times or more. The rearrangement links TRBV29-1 to TRBJ2-5; TRBD2 aligns across 13 bases. Germline V gene sequence: CDR1 SQVTM, CDR2 ANQGSEA. CDR3 length equals 17 residues. With 0 bases clipped from V and 5 bases from J, the junction kept 9 bases outside the gene matches. The CDR3 DNA reads TGCAGCGTTGAAGAGCTAGGGACTAGCGGGGAACTGGAGACCCAGTACTTC. It is translated as CSVEELGTSGELETQYF.

This rearrangement joins TRBV12-3 or TRBV12-4 to TRBJ1-5, with 10 bases aligning to TRBD1. The CDR3 runs 15 residues. V was clipped by 4 bases and J by 7 bases; unmatched bases: 7. The CDR3 region is CASSSLTGGGQPQHF. In DNA form, the CDR3 reads TGTGCCAGCAGTTCCCTGACAGGGGGCGGGCAGCCCCAGCATTTT.